One and the same sample provided the 17 T cell receptor beta chains below, sequenced in a study of STAT5B mutations in CD4+ large granular lymphocyte leukemia. Sequencing was performed with immunoSEQ multiplex PCR; in TCRdb, only in-frame clones are kept and a portion is missing. The sample carries about 40,000 clones, roughly 76% recorded once. The sample was CD4+ T cells from blood buffy coats. Receptors originate from a human donor in good health.

This chain joins TRBV7-3 and TRBJ2-1; 10 bases align to TRBD2. The V gene end was trimmed by 2 bases and the J gene end by 7 bases; junction bases not matched to a gene: 11. The V gene's germline CDR1 is SGHTA and CDR2 FQGTGA. The CDR3 contains 17 residues. In nucleotides, the CDR3 is TGTGCCAGCAGCTTACGTCTTACTAGCGGGGCGAGGAATGAGCAGTTCTTC. Translated, it gives CASSLRLTSGARNEQFF. Full variable domain (missing parts from reference TRBV7-3 and TRBJ2-1): GAGVSQTPSNKVTEKGKYVELRCDPISGHTALYWYRQSLGQGPEFLIYFQGTGAADDSGLPNDRFFAVRPEGSVSTLKIQRTERGDSAVYLCASSLRLTSGARNEQFFGPGTRLTVL.

This sequence joins TRBV14 and TRBJ1-5, with D perhaps matching TRBD1 (5 bases). The germline CDR1 and CDR2 sequences are SGHDN and FVKESK. V was shortened by 9 bases and J by 7 bases, with 13 bases between the two germline ends. The CDR3 extends over 12 amino acids. CDR3 sequence (DNA): TGTGCCAGGGGGAGGGGCGGGCAGCCCCAGCATTTT. Translating it yields CARGRGGQPQHF.

The V and J genes are TRBV7-9 and TRBJ2-5; TRBD2 aligns across 11 bases. With V trimmed by 4 bases and J by 1 base, 5 bases remained unmatched. CDR1 is SEHNR, CDR2 FQNEAQ, per germline (reference sequence). CDR3 length equals 16 residues. CDR3 bases: TGTGCCAGCAGCTACCCGGGACTAGCGGCCCAAGAGACCCAGTACTTC. Translated, it gives CASSYPGLAAQETQYF.

The rearrangement links TRBV19 to TRBJ2-5, with 7 bases matching TRBD1. Germline CDR1 and CDR2: LNHDA and SQIVND (reference sequence). The CDR3 runs 16 residues. V was clipped by 4 bases and J by 4 bases; unmatched bases: 12. This CDR3 reads CASSTWTGGFGETQYF. For the CDR3, the DNA is TGTGCCAGTAGTACCTGGACAGGCGGGTTTGGAGAGACCCAGTACTTC.

The chain couples TRBV7-2 to TRBJ2-7; 8 bases agree with TRBD2. The junction had 8 bases not matched to a gene; V was cut back by 5 bases and J by 5 bases. The CDR3 contains 14 residues. The germline gives CDR1 SGHTA, CDR2 FQGNSA. The CDR3 nucleotides read TGTGCCAGCAGCCCTATTAGCGGGACCAACGAGCAGTACTTC. Translating gives CASSPISGTNEQYF.

The gene calls are TRBV7-9 and TRBJ1-2; the match to TRBD1 covers 8 bases. Germline CDR1 and CDR2: SEHNR and FQNEAQ (reference sequence). This CDR3 region has 15 residues. With V trimmed by 0 bases and J by 6 bases, 6 bases remained unmatched. The chain's CDR3 is CASSLAETGADGYTF. The DNA for the CDR3 is TGTGCCAGCAGCTTAGCTGAGACAGGGGCAGATGGCTACACCTTC.

The rearrangement uses TRBV6-6 and TRBJ1-2, with D unresolved. V gave up 6 bases and J gave up 8 bases, with 22 bases separating them. The CDR3 is 15 residues long. Germline V lookup: CDR1 MNHNY, CDR2 SVGAGI (reference sequence). CDR3 sequence reads: CASRGRSVSRGGYTF. Here the CDR3 DNA reads TGTGCCAGCAGAGGCCGTTCGGTCAGCCGTGGAGGCTACACCTTC.

The chain joins TRBV30 to TRBJ1-3; weak D call: TRBD1 (5 bases). Between the trimmed V and J ends, which lost 3 bases and 0 bases, there was a span of 9 bases. Per the germline V gene, CDR1 is GTSNPN and CDR2 is SVGIG (reference sequence). The CDR3 is 14 amino acids. CDR3 residues: CAWSGGISGNTIYF. In DNA, the CDR3 is TGTGCCTGGAGCGGGGGGATCTCTGGAAACACCATATATTTT.

This sequence joins TRBV19 and TRBJ1-1; D may be TRBD1 (5 bases). Germline V gene lookup returns CDR1 LNHDA and CDR2 SQIVND (reference sequence). Deletions cut 0 bases from V and 12 bases from J, with 14 bases between. The CDR3 extends over 13 amino acids. The CDR3 nucleotides are TGTGCCAGTAGTATAGAGTCAGGGTTGGGAACTTTCTTT. Translating it yields CASSIESGLGTFF.

The chain recombines TRBV19 with TRBJ1-5; D not resolved. V lost 0 bases, J lost 6 bases, and 9 bases lay in between. Germline assignment: CDR1 LNHDA and CDR2 SQIVND (reference sequence). There are 14 residues in the CDR3. CDR3 sequence: CASSIEGLGQPQHF. In DNA, the CDR3 is TGTGCCAGTAGTATAGAAGGGCTGGGTCAGCCCCAGCATTTT.

V is TRBV9 and J is TRBJ2-2; no firm D call. The CDR3 is 12 residues long. V dropped 0 bases and J dropped 7 bases, with 4 bases sitting between them. The germline CDR1 and CDR2 sequences are SGDLS and YYNGEE. This CDR3 reads CASSVGVGELFF. DNA of the CDR3: TGTGCCAGCAGCGTAGGCGTCGGGGAGCTGTTTTTT.

In its sample, this clone was seen a few times. The chain is built from TRBV6-1 and TRBJ1-1, with D perhaps matching TRBD1 (5 bases). V lost 3 bases to trimming and J lost 1 base, with 15 bases between them. Germline loops: CDR1 MNHNS, CDR2 SASEGT. CDR3 length equals 16 residues. CDR3 sequence (DNA): TGTGCCAGCAGTGATGGACAAGGTTTATCGAACACTGAAGCTTTCTTT. It is translated as CASSDGQGLSNTEAFF.

The V call is TRBV5-1, the J call TRBJ2-7, with 7 bases lining up with TRBD1. V lost 4 bases to trimming and J lost 10 bases; unmatched junction nucleotides: 5. This CDR3 spans 11 amino acids. Germline V lookup: CDR1 SGHRS, CDR2 YFSETQ. The CDR3 DNA follows: TGCGCCAGCAGCCAGGGACAGAGACAGTACTTC. Its protein product is CASSQGQRQYF. Using reference TRBV5-1 and TRBJ2-7 for the parts outside the CDR3, the full variable domain is KAGVTQTPRYLIKTRGQQVTLSCSPISGHRSVSWYQQTPGQGLQFLFEYFSETQRNKGNFPGRFSGRQFSNSRSEMNVSTLELGDSALYLCASSQGQRQYFGPGTRLTVT.

The chain recombines TRBV6-1 with TRBJ2-7; no definite D call. Trimming left V 2 bases short and J 6 bases short, with 5 bases between. This CDR3 contains 11 residues. Germline CDR1 reads MNHNS; CDR2 reads SASEGT. CDR3 residues: CASSEIFEQYF. CDR3 nucleotides: TGTGCCAGCAGTGAAATCTTCGAGCAGTACTTC.

J is TRBJ2-1 and V is TRBV30, with a weak D call TRBD1 (5 bases). The CDR3 runs 14 residues. V was pared by 1 base and J by 11 bases, with 18 bases between. Germline V gives CDR1 GTSNPN, CDR2 SVGIG (reference sequence). The CDR3 spells CAWSAGLYISKQFF. CDR3 bases: TGTGCCTGGAGTGCAGGGTTATATATATCCAAGCAGTTCTTC.

The chain joins TRBV11-2 to TRBJ2-7; a possible D gene is TRBD1 (5 bases). The germline gives CDR1 SGHAT, CDR2 FQNNGV. This CDR3 has 14 residues. V was shortened by 4 bases and J by 2 bases, with 12 bases between the two germline ends. This CDR3 is CASSSLRQPYEQYF. For the CDR3, the DNA is TGTGCCAGCAGCTCCTTAAGACAGCCCTACGAGCAGTACTTC.

This clone was counted between two and nine times. The genes are TRBV4-2 and TRBJ1-5; 9 bases align to TRBD1. This CDR3 spans 15 amino acids. Unmatched junction bases numbered 5, after V lost 1 base and J lost 7 bases. CDR1 LGHNA and CDR2 YNFKEQ come from the germline V gene. The chain's CDR3 is CASSQGQGVRQPQHF. The CDR3 DNA sequence: TGTGCCAGCAGCCAAGGACAGGGGGTCCGACAGCCCCAGCATTTT.